This is a list of T cell receptor beta chains from one sample in a study of control samples from healthy donors and cancer patients. Method: immunoSEQ multiplex PCR; TCRdb's copy keeps in-frame clones and lacks some. The table shows about 170,000 clones, with about 87% occurring only once. Input material: blood. These receptors all come from a young man in good health. Both conserved end residues are part of each CDR3. Each record gives: V gene, CDR3 protein.

V gene: TRBV7-9
CDR3 protein: CASSATQTRTQYF

V gene: TRBV29-1
CDR3 protein: CSVEDQVTGGMNTEAFF

V gene: TRBV7-8
CDR3 protein: CASRLGLAGETQYF

V gene: TRBV13
CDR3 protein: CASSLGRQVGQPQHF

V gene: TRBV28
CDR3 protein: CASTTPTRPSYGYTF

V gene: TRBV7-9
CDR3 protein: CASSSSMGGGFGEQYF

V gene: TRBV12-3/TRBV12-4
CDR3 protein: CASSPTGGSEAFF

V gene: TRBV7-2
CDR3 protein: CASSITRTGTEAFF

V gene: TRBV16
CDR3 protein: CASSLTGGPRTGELFF

V gene: TRBV6-5
CDR3 protein: CASRLITQPRGTQYF

V gene: TRBV11-2
CDR3 protein: CASSLNPLKGGSYNEQFF

V gene: TRBV19
CDR3 protein: CASRDRGFSGYTF

V gene: TRBV13
CDR3 protein: CASSLGPGDIYEQYF

V gene: TRBV5-6
CDR3 protein: CASSLDRIEQFF

V gene: TRBV2
CDR3 protein: CASSEALRGEGLNTEAFF

V gene: TRBV4-1
CDR3 protein: CASSQDERQYGSPLHF

V gene: TRBV18
CDR3 protein: CASSESAGGGGYTF

V gene: TRBV2
CDR3 protein: CASKLQGGRKQYF

V gene: TRBV25-1
CDR3 protein: CASSDSTSGSYEQYF

V gene: TRBV28
CDR3 protein: CASSPNRVGGPEAFF

V gene: TRBV11-3
CDR3 protein: CASSEGQSGNNEQFF

V gene: TRBV20-1
CDR3 protein: CSAISPGELFF

V gene: TRBV12-3/TRBV12-4
CDR3 protein: CASRRISGNTIYF

V gene: TRBV5-5
CDR3 protein: CASSLWTGDEKLFF